This TCR beta chain was sequenced for a study of blood T cell repertoires in COVID-19. Unmatched junction bases numbered 6, after V lost 4 bases and J lost 5 bases. CDR1 SQVTM and CDR2 ANQGSEA come from the germline V gene. The CDR3 loop spans 13 amino acids. This clone has a count of ten or more. Per the authors' pipeline: Reference gene primer amplification gave nucleated cell count estimates. Data came from immunoSEQ multiplex PCR; TCRdb stores just in-frame clones and leaves some out. V, J and clone size were drawn from that table, and D and trimming were deduced from the DNA. The top ten clones hold 1.5% of a sample with some 190,000 clones, almost 90% of them seen once.

The chain joins TRBV29-1 to TRBJ1-1, with TRBD1 matching 8 bases. Sequencing input: peripheral blood. The TCR originated in a young man with active or convalescent COVID-19. The CDR3 nucleotides are TGCAGCGTTGCTACAGGGGGGAAGACTGAAGCTTTCTTT. Translating it yields CSVATGGKTEAFF.